The 5 T cell receptor beta chains below all came from one sample that was sequenced in a study of control samples from healthy donors and cancer patients. Measured with immunoSEQ multiplex PCR; TCRdb has only the in-frame clones, and not every one. The table shows 100,000 to 150,000 clones, with roughly 89% occurring only once. Specimen: blood. The receptor source for this set is a man aged 30-40 years in good health.

The CDR3 DNA follows: TGTGCCAGCAGCCGGGACAGGGGTGCCACCGGGGAGCTGTTTTTT. Its translation: CASSRDRGATGELFF. V is TRBV7-2 and J is TRBJ2-2, with TRBD1 matching 10 bases. This CDR3 is 15 amino acids long. The germline V gene encodes CDR1 SGHTA and CDR2 FQGNSA. With V trimmed by 5 bases and J by 4 bases, 4 bases remained unmatched.

J is TRBJ1-1 and V is TRBV12-3 or TRBV12-4; D is possibly TRBD1 (5 bases). The V end lost 7 bases, the J end lost 5 bases, and 14 bases lay between the germline ends. This CDR3 has 13 residues. CDR3 residues: CASIQRGWTEAFF. CDR3 nucleotides: TGTGCCAGCATTCAAAGGGGTTGGACTGAAGCTTTCTTT.

This rearrangement joins TRBV7-8 to TRBJ2-2; tentatively, D is TRBD1 or TRBD2 (7 bases each). Germline values: CDR1 SGHVS, CDR2 FQNEAQ. The CDR3 contains 14 residues. Deletions cut 11 bases from V and 0 bases from J, with 13 bases between. CDR3 nucleotides: TGTGCCCTCAGGGGGGGGCCGAACACCGGGGAGCTGTTTTTT. This translates into CALRGGPNTGELFF.

The chain joins TRBV13 to TRBJ1-1, with a tentative D call TRBD1 (6 bases). Looked up from germline, CDR1 is PRHDT and CDR2 is FYEKMQ (reference sequence). CDR3 length: 14 amino acids. V gave up 0 bases and J gave up 3 bases, with 8 bases separating them. CDR3 region: CASSLGDRYTEAFF. In DNA, the CDR3 is TGTGCCAGCAGCTTAGGAGACAGGTACACTGAAGCTTTCTTT.

The rearrangement uses TRBV9 and TRBJ2-3; D might be TRBD2 (7 bases). Germline lookup yields CDR1 SGDLS and CDR2 YYNGEE. The V and J ends lost 0 bases and 0 bases respectively, with 17 bases between them. The CDR3 contains 18 residues. DNA for the CDR3: TGTGCCAGCAGCGTAGTGGGGGGGCTTAGGGCAAGCACAGATACGCAGTATTTT. It translates to CASSVVGGLRASTDTQYF.